Presented here are 12 T cell receptor beta chains from one specimen sequenced in a study of T cell responses to AZD1222 COVID-19 vaccine. Sequencing was performed with immunoSEQ multiplex PCR; in TCRdb, only in-frame clones are kept and a portion is missing. The table lists 120,000 or so clones, roughly 85% of them singletons, with approximately 8% in the top ten. The input for sequencing was peripheral blood, taken on day 0 of AZD1222 vaccination. These receptor sequences come from an adult in good health.

This sequence joins TRBV4-3 and TRBJ2-7; D perhaps matches TRBD2 (6 bases). The CDR3 has 16 amino acids. Germline V gene data show CDR1 as LGHNA and CDR2 as YSLEER. The ends were cut back, 0 bases at V and 2 bases at J, with 14 bases in the middle. DNA of the CDR3: TGCGCCAGCAGCCAAGAGCGACTAGATGGGGCCTACGAGCAGTACTTC. It specifies CASSQERLDGAYEQYF.

The chain joins TRBV5-5 to TRBJ1-2, with a weak D call TRBD1 (5 bases). Trimming removed 3 bases at V and 6 bases at J, with 15 bases between. This CDR3 is built from 14 residues. The germline CDR1 and CDR2 sequences are SGHKS and YYEKEE (reference sequence). The CDR3 sequence: CASSYRDQRNGYTF. The CDR3 DNA sequence: TGTGCCAGCAGCTACCGGGACCAGAGGAATGGCTACACCTTC.

V gene TRBV2 combines with J gene TRBJ1-2, with a weak D call TRBD1 (6 bases). V lost 7 bases, J lost 4 bases, and 16 bases lay in between. Germline-derived CDR1 and CDR2 are SNHLY and FYNNEI. The CDR3 has 14 amino acids. CDR3 coding DNA: TGTGCCAGCAACCTAAAACAGGACAGCTATGGCTACACCTTC. It specifies CASNLKQDSYGYTF. Looking up the rest from reference TRBV2 and TRBJ1-2 gives the full variable domain: EPEVTQTPSHQVTQMGQEVILRCVPISNHLYFYWYRQILGQKVEFLVSFYNNEISEKSEIFDDQFSVERPDGSNFTLKIRSTKLEDSAMYFCASNLKQDSYGYTFGSGTRLTVV.

The J gene is TRBJ2-3, the V gene TRBV7-3; D is unclear. The CDR3 is 14 amino acids. V gave up 1 base and J gave up 4 bases, with 9 bases separating them. Germline CDR1 reads SGHTA; CDR2 reads FQGTGA. CDR3 coding DNA: TGTGCCAGCAGCTTAAGTCGTAGACCAGATACGCAGTATTTT. It yields the protein CASSLSRRPDTQYF.

The chain recombines TRBV3-1 (or the pseudogene TRBV3-2) with TRBJ2-6, with D uncertain. Trimming shortened V by 0 bases and J by 1 base, and 4 bases separated the two germline ends. This CDR3 contains 15 residues. CDR1 LGHDT and CDR2 YNNKEL come from the germline V gene (reference sequence). CDR3 region: CASSQEFSGANVLTF. The CDR3 DNA is TGTGCCAGCAGCCAAGAATTTTCTGGGGCCAACGTCCTGACTTTC.

In this sample, this clone turned up a few times. The chain carries TRBV19 and TRBJ1-1; 8 positions agree with TRBD1. Trimming cost V 4 bases and J 4 bases; bases outside gene matches: 8. There are 15 residues in the CDR3. The germline V gene has CDR1 LNHDA and CDR2 SQIVND (reference sequence). CDR3 sequence reads: CASSTQGATVTEAFF. CDR3 in DNA: TGTGCCAGTAGTACTCAGGGGGCGACAGTCACTGAAGCTTTCTTT.

The chain recombines TRBV19 with TRBJ2-3, with TRBD2 matching 9 bases. Germline V lookup: CDR1 LNHDA, CDR2 SQIVND (reference sequence). The CDR3 has 13 residues. Trimming at V came to 7 bases and at J to 6 bases, leaving 5 bases not matched to a gene. The CDR3 DNA reads as TGTGCCAGTATTGCGGGAGGGCGGGATACGCAGTATTTT. As protein: CASIAGGRDTQYF.

The J gene is TRBJ2-7, the V gene TRBV5-4, with 9 bases that match TRBD1. Trimming removed 4 bases from V and 3 bases from J; junction bases left unmatched: 8. CDR3 length: 15 residues. From germline, CDR1 is SGHNT and CDR2 YYREEE (reference sequence). CDR3 amino acids: CASSRGGTGLYEQYF. The CDR3 bases are TGTGCCAGCAGCCGGGGCGGGACAGGGCTCTACGAGCAGTACTTC.

V is TRBV2 and J is TRBJ2-7; 12 bases fit TRBD1. V was pared by 3 bases and J by 5 bases, with 5 bases of the junction left unmatched. Per the germline V gene, CDR1 is SNHLY and CDR2 is FYNNEI. The CDR3 consists of 15 residues. CDR3 protein: CASSEVGTGGNEQYF. CDR3 coding DNA: TGTGCCAGCAGTGAGGTTGGGACAGGGGGCAACGAGCAGTACTTC.

This chain links TRBV29-1 with TRBJ2-7; the D gene is possibly TRBD1 (5 bases). CDR3 size: 11 residues. V shed 8 bases and J shed 5 bases, with 13 bases lying between them. The germline CDR1 and CDR2 sequences are SQVTM and ANQGSEA. CDR3 nucleotide sequence: TGCAGCTTGAAATGGGGCCACGAGCAGTACTTC. Translating it yields CSLKWGHEQYF.

This rearrangement joins TRBV12-3 or TRBV12-4 to TRBJ1-3; D not resolved. Deletions cut 10 bases from V and 0 bases from J, with 7 bases between. This CDR3 region has 12 residues. The CDR3 DNA is TGTGCCACCCCTCTCTCTGGAAACACCATATATTTT. This encodes CATPLSGNTIYF.

The rearrangement joins TRBV28 to TRBJ2-7; no definite D call. Germline CDR1 and CDR2: MDHEN and SYDVKM. Trimming pared 5 bases from V and 7 bases from J, leaving 15 bases between. CDR3 length: 13 residues. In DNA, the CDR3 is TGTGCCAGCAGTCGAAAACCCGAAGGGGAGCAGTACTTC. Amino acid sequence: CASSRKPEGEQYF.